This T cell receptor beta chain was sequenced for a study of response to subunit inactivated influenza vaccine. Whole-study findings and limits: It was the authors' suggestion that each seasonal influenza vaccination recruits few new T cells.

The germline V and J ends were trimmed by 1 base and 4 bases, with 14 bases remaining between them. The CDR3 runs 15 residues. Germline V gene lookup returns CDR1 SGHTA and CDR2 FQGNSA. TCRdb redid the calling of the RT-PCR reads with MiXCR, one entry per CDR3 protein. The sample lists around 520,000 distinct CDR3 sequences, 25% occurring once. This clonotype was seen only a few times. The antigen is unknown. The receptor was derived from a man over 45 who received an inactivated influenza vaccine. The chain employs TRBV7-2 and TRBJ2-7, with D unresolved. Sample: CD4+ T cells sorted from PBMCs, taken 5 days after vaccination. This CDR3 is CASSLGFDSTYEQYF. The CDR3 bases are TGTGCCAGCAGCTTAGGATTCGATTCGACTTACGAGCAGTACTTC.